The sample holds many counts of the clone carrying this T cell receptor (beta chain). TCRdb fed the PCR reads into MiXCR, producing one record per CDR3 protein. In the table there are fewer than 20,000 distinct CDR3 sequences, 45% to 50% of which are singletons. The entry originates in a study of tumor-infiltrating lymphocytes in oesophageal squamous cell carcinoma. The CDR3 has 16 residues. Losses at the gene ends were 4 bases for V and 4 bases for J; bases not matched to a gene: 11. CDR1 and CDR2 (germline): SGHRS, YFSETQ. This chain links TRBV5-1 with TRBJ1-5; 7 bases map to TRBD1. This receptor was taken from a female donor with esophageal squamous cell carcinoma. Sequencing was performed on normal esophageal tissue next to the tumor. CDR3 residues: CASSIDPGQTNQPQHF. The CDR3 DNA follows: TGCGCCAGCAGCATTGACCCGGGACAGACAAATCAGCCCCAGCATTTT.